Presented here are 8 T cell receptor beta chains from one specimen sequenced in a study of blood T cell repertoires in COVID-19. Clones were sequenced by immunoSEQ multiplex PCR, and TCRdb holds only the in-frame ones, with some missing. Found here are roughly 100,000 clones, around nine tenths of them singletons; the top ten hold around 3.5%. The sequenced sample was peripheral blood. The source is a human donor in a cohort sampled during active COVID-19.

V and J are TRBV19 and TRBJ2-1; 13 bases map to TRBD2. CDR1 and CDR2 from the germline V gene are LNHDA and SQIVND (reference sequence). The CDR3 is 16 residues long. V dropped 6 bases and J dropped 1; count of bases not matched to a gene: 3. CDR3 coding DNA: TGTGCCAGTAGCACTAGCGGGGGGGGATCCTACAATGAGCAGTTCTTC. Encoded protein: CASSTSGGGSYNEQFF.

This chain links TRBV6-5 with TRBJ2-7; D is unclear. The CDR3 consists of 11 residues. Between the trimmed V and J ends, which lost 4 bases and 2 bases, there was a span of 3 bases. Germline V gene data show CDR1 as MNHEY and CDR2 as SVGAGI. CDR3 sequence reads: CASSSTYEQYF. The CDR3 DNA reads TGTGCCAGCAGTTCTACCTACGAGCAGTACTTC.

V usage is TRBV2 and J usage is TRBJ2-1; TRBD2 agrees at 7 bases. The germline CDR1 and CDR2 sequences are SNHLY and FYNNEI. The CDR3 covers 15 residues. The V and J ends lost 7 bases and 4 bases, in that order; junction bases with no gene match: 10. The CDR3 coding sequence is TGTGCCAGCACCCTCATGCTAGCGGATTACAATGAGCAGTTCTTC. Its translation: CASTLMLADYNEQFF.

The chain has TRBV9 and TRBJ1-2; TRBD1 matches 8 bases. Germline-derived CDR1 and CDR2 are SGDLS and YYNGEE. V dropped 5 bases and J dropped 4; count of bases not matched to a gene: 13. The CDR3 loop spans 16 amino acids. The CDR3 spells CASRVRQGHPLYGYTF. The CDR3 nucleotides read TGTGCCAGCAGAGTTAGACAGGGGCACCCTCTCTATGGCTACACCTTC.

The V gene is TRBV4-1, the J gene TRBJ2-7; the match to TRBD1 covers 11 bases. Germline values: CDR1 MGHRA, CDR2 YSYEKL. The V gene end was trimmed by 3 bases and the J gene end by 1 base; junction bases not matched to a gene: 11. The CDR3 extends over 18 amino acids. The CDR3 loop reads CASSQELPGQGVSYEQYF. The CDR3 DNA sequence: TGCGCCAGCAGCCAGGAACTCCCGGGACAGGGGGTATCCTACGAGCAGTACTTC.

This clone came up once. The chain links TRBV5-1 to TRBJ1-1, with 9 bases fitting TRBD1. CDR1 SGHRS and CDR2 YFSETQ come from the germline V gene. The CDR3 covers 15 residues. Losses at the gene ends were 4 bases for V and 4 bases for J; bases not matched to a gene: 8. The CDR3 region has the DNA TGCGCCAGCAGCGCAAAACAGGGGGCAGGCACTGAAGCTTTCTTT. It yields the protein CASSAKQGAGTEAFF.

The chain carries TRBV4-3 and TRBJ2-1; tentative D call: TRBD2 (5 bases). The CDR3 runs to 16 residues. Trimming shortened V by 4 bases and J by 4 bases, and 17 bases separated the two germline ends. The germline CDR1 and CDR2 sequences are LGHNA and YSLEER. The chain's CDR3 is CASSPRQMDWYNEQFF. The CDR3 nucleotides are TGCGCCAGCAGCCCTCGACAAATGGACTGGTACAATGAGCAGTTCTTC.

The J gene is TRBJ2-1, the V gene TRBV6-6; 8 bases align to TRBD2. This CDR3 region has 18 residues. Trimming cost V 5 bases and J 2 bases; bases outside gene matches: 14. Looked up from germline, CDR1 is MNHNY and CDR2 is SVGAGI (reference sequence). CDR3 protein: CASSRTGTRGWPYNEQFF. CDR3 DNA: TGTGCCAGCAGTCGAACCGGGACTAGAGGGTGGCCCTACAATGAGCAGTTCTTC.